The 8 T cell receptor beta chains presented below share a single source sample, sequenced in a study of T-cell memory formation after mild COVID-19. From the 5' RACE reads, TCRdb called clonotypes with MiXCR, one entry per CDR3 protein. The table shows 120,000 to 150,000 distinct CDR3 sequences, with 6% to 7% occurring only once. Specimen: PBMCs or a T cell subset sorted from them (not recorded which). These receptors came from an adult woman who had mild COVID-19 (a few samples of this study predate the infection). Cell type and time point are not known.

This clonotype was detected ten times or more. In DNA, the CDR3 is TGCAGCGCACGGGAGAATCCCAACACCGGGGAGCTGTTTTTT. Amino acid sequence: CSARENPNTGELFF. The V and J genes are TRBV29-1 and TRBJ2-2, with a possible D match to TRBD2 (6 bases). CDR1 and CDR2 (germline): SQVTM, ANQGSEA. The CDR3 is 14 amino acids. Trimming removed 7 bases from V and 2 bases from J, with 14 bases in between.

The sample holds many counts of this clonotype. The rearrangement links TRBV7-3 to TRBJ2-1, with TRBD2 matching over 13 bases. V gave up 3 bases and J gave up 10 bases; unmatched junction bases: 6. The germline V gene has CDR1 SGHTA and CDR2 FQGTGA. The CDR3 covers 15 residues. The CDR3 DNA sequence: TGTGCCAGCAGCTTCGGACTAGCGGGAGCAGGGGAGCAGTTCTTC. Translated, it gives CASSFGLAGAGEQFF.

This clonotype was detected a few times. The chain uses TRBV7-9 and TRBJ1-2, with 8 nucleotides matching TRBD1. Per germline, CDR1 SEHNR and CDR2 FQNEAQ (reference sequence). This CDR3 has 16 residues. The V gene end was trimmed by 4 bases and the J gene end by 3 bases; junction bases not matched to a gene: 10. The CDR3 coding sequence is TGTGCCAGCAGCTCCGGACAGGGTGTAGTATACTATGGCTACACCTTC. This encodes CASSSGQGVVYYGYTF.

This sequence joins TRBV10-3 and TRBJ2-7, with TRBD2 identical over 8 bases. Germline trimming cut 3 bases from V and 1 base from J; bases unmatched to any gene: 11. This CDR3 spans 17 amino acids. CDR1 and CDR2 (germline): ENHRY, SYGVKD. CDR3 region: CAISDYGGVQSSYEQYF. CDR3 coding DNA: TGTGCCATCAGTGACTACGGGGGGGTGCAAAGTTCCTACGAGCAGTACTTC.

This clonotype came up many times. The V and J genes are TRBV4-3 and TRBJ2-1, with TRBD2 matching 9 bases. This CDR3 has 15 residues. Unmatched junction bases numbered 5, after V lost 1 base and J lost 7 bases. Germline assignment: CDR1 LGHNA and CDR2 YSLEER. Here the CDR3 DNA reads TGCGCCAGCAGCCAAGGAGTTAGCGGGGGAAATGAGCAGTTCTTC. Its protein is CASSQGVSGGNEQFF.

This clonotype was detected ten times or more. V and J are TRBV2 and TRBJ2-1; either TRBD1 or TRBD2 may fit D (5 bases each). The V and J ends lost 7 bases and 2 bases respectively, with 12 bases between them. CDR3 length: 14 residues. Germline-derived CDR1 and CDR2 are SNHLY and FYNNEI. The CDR3 nucleotides are TGTGCCAGCAAGCCCAGGGAGACCTACAATGAGCAGTTCTTC. This codes for CASKPRETYNEQFF.

This clonotype appeared a few times. CDR3 residues: CASSLGALREQYF. In DNA form, the CDR3 reads TGTGCCAGCAGCTTAGGAGCTTTACGAGAGCAGTACTTC. The gene calls are TRBV7-2 and TRBJ2-7; D is uncertain. V gave up 1 base and J gave up 7 bases, with 11 bases separating them. Per germline, CDR1 SGHTA and CDR2 FQGNSA. This CDR3 is 13 amino acids long.

This clonotype was seen only a few times. The chain couples TRBV14 to TRBJ2-7, with D unclear. From germline, CDR1 is SGHDN and CDR2 FVKESK. V gave up 1 base and J gave up 6 bases, with 10 bases separating them. CDR3 length equals 13 residues. The CDR3 here is CASSQVSSSEQYF. The CDR3, as DNA: TGTGCCAGCAGCCAAGTGTCGAGTTCCGAGCAGTACTTC.